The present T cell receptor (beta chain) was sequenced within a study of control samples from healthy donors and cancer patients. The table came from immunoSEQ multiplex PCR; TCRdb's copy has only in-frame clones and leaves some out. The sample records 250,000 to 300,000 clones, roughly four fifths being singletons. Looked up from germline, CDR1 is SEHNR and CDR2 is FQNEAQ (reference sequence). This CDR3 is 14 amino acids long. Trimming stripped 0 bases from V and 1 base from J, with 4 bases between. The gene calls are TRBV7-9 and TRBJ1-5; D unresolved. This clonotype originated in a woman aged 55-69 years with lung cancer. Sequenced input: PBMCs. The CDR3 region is CASSLAGSNQPQHF. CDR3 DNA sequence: TGTGCCAGCAGCTTAGCAGGGAGCAATCAGCCCCAGCATTTT.